These T cell receptor beta chains were read from a single sample in a study of cytomegalovirus exposure and HLA in healthy donors. Sequenced by immunoSEQ multiplex PCR; TCRdb stores in-frame clones only, minus some. The profile shows approximately 160,000 clones, just under 80% of them singletons. The sample taken for sequencing was PBMCs. These receptors were taken from a woman in her 40s in good health and CMV-seropositive. Both conserved end residues are part of each CDR3. The order of the fields is J gene, D gene, clone size, V gene, CDR3 length, CDR3 DNA, CDR3 protein. A D gene is named only where the DNA matches it firmly. Some rows have no size entry. The others give once, few or many, or a class for an expanded clone.

j_call: TRBJ1-1; d_call: NA; clone_size: NA; v_call: TRBV5-5; cdr3_length: 13; cdr3_nt: TGTGCCAGCAGCTTGGCCCCTAACACTGAAGCTTTCTTT; cdr3_aa: CASSLAPNTEAFF
j_call: TRBJ1-1; d_call: NA; clone_size: many; v_call: TRBV15; cdr3_length: 13; cdr3_nt: TGTGCCACCAGCAGAGGGGGGGGCATTGAAGCTTTCTTT; cdr3_aa: CATSRGGGIEAFF
j_call: TRBJ1-1; d_call: TRBD1; clone_size: NA; v_call: TRBV5-1; cdr3_length: 14; cdr3_nt: TGCGCCAGCAGGGCGGGACAGGGGGGCGACGGAGCTTTCTTT; cdr3_aa: CASRAGQGGDGAFF
j_call: TRBJ2-7; d_call: NA; clone_size: NA; v_call: TRBV30; cdr3_length: 14; cdr3_nt: TGTGCCTGGTTTTCCGGGACATCAACCTACGAGCAGTACTTC; cdr3_aa: CAWFSGTSTYEQYF
j_call: TRBJ2-5; d_call: TRBD1; clone_size: NA; v_call: TRBV2; cdr3_length: 14; cdr3_nt: TGTGCCAGCAGTCCCGGGACAGGGGTCGGGACCCAGTACTTC; cdr3_aa: CASSPGTGVGTQYF
j_call: TRBJ1-2; d_call: TRBD1; clone_size: once; v_call: TRBV30; cdr3_length: 13; cdr3_nt: TGTGCCTGGAGTACGGACAGGGGAGATGGCTACACCTTC; cdr3_aa: CAWSTDRGDGYTF
j_call: TRBJ1-5; d_call: NA; clone_size: NA; v_call: TRBV7-2; cdr3_length: 15; cdr3_nt: TGTGCCAGCAGCTCACAGGGATCGGGCAATCAGCCCCAGCATTTT; cdr3_aa: CASSSQGSGNQPQHF
j_call: TRBJ1-4; d_call: NA; clone_size: NA; v_call: TRBV4-3; cdr3_length: 17; cdr3_nt: TGCGCCAGCAGCCAAGGGGGGAGGGGGTGGCCTAATGAAAAACTGTTTTTT; cdr3_aa: CASSQGGRGWPNEKLFF
j_call: TRBJ2-1; d_call: TRBD2; clone_size: NA; v_call: TRBV5-1; cdr3_length: 18; cdr3_nt: TGCGCCAGCAGCAAGGGGAATACCGGGACTAGTTTCATGGGTGAGCAGTTCTTC; cdr3_aa: CASSKGNTGTSFMGEQFF
j_call: TRBJ1-2; d_call: NA; clone_size: few; v_call: TRBV30; cdr3_length: 13; cdr3_nt: TGTGCCTGGAGTGTCTCCAGGCAGCCTAGCCCGAACTTC; cdr3_aa: CAWSVSRQPSPNF
j_call: TRBJ1-1; d_call: NA; clone_size: NA; v_call: TRBV28; cdr3_length: 12; cdr3_nt: TGTGCCAGCAAAATCGGACAGCTTGAAGCTTTCTTT; cdr3_aa: CASKIGQLEAFF
j_call: TRBJ1-2; d_call: NA; clone_size: NA; v_call: TRBV5-6; cdr3_length: 13; cdr3_nt: TGTGCCAGCAGCTTGGACGCGAACTATGGCTACACCTTC; cdr3_aa: CASSLDANYGYTF
j_call: TRBJ2-3; d_call: NA; clone_size: NA; v_call: TRBV25-1; cdr3_length: 15; cdr3_nt: TGTGCCAGCAGTGAAGCCCGGGGGAGCACAGATACGCAGTATTTT; cdr3_aa: CASSEARGSTDTQYF
j_call: TRBJ1-2; d_call: NA; clone_size: NA; v_call: TRBV5-1; cdr3_length: 14; cdr3_nt: TGCGCCAGCAGCTTGGGTTCAGGGCCCTATGGCTACACCTTC; cdr3_aa: CASSLGSGPYGYTF
j_call: TRBJ2-7; d_call: NA; clone_size: NA; v_call: TRBV6-5; cdr3_length: 14; cdr3_nt: TGTGCCAGCAGTGACCAACAGGGCACCTACGAGCAGTACTTC; cdr3_aa: CASSDQQGTYEQYF
j_call: TRBJ1-1; d_call: NA; clone_size: NA; v_call: TRBV7-9; cdr3_length: 15; cdr3_nt: TGTTCCAGCAGCTTAGGTCGGGGGGCTGGTACTGAAGCTTTCTTT; cdr3_aa: CSSSLGRGAGTEAFF
j_call: TRBJ1-1; d_call: NA; clone_size: once; v_call: TRBV7-2; cdr3_length: 15; cdr3_nt: TGTGCCAGCAGCTTCCCCAGGGGACTGAACACTGAAGCTTTCTTT; cdr3_aa: CASSFPRGLNTEAFF
j_call: TRBJ1-4; d_call: NA; clone_size: NA; v_call: TRBV30; cdr3_length: 11; cdr3_nt: TGTGCCTGGAGCGGGGGAGAAAAACTGTTTTTT; cdr3_aa: CAWSGGEKLFF
j_call: TRBJ2-7; d_call: TRBD1; clone_size: NA; v_call: TRBV7-9; cdr3_length: 14; cdr3_nt: TGTTCCAGCAGCTTAGGGACAGGGGGCAGGGAGCAGTACTTC; cdr3_aa: CSSSLGTGGREQYF
j_call: TRBJ2-2; d_call: NA; clone_size: NA; v_call: TRBV30; cdr3_length: 16; cdr3_nt: TGTGCCTGGACTTATCTCAGGGCGCTTAACACCGGGGAGCTGTTTTTT; cdr3_aa: CAWTYLRALNTGELFF
j_call: TRBJ1-4; d_call: TRBD1; clone_size: NA; v_call: TRBV5-1; cdr3_length: 15; cdr3_nt: TGCGCCAGCAGCTTGGAGGGACAGGTTAATGAAAAACTGTTTTTT; cdr3_aa: CASSLEGQVNEKLFF
j_call: TRBJ2-3; d_call: TRBD1; clone_size: NA; v_call: TRBV5-4; cdr3_length: 15; cdr3_nt: TGTGCCAGCAATAGAAGGGACAGGGGCACAGATACGCAGTATTTT; cdr3_aa: CASNRRDRGTDTQYF
j_call: TRBJ1-4; d_call: TRBD1; clone_size: NA; v_call: TRBV10-3; cdr3_length: 13; cdr3_nt: TGTGCCATCAGTGAGGGGGACAGTGAAAAACTGTTTTTT; cdr3_aa: CAISEGDSEKLFF
j_call: TRBJ1-1; d_call: TRBD1; clone_size: NA; v_call: TRBV5-1; cdr3_length: 16; cdr3_nt: TGCGCCAGCAGCTTGAGTGGCAGGGGGACGAACACTGAAGCTTTCTTT; cdr3_aa: CASSLSGRGTNTEAFF
j_call: TRBJ1-1; d_call: NA; clone_size: NA; v_call: TRBV5-1; cdr3_length: 17; cdr3_nt: TGCGCCAGCAGCCTCACAGGCCCAGGGGCTATGAACACTGAAGCTTTCTTT; cdr3_aa: CASSLTGPGAMNTEAFF
j_call: TRBJ1-1; d_call: TRBD1; clone_size: NA; v_call: TRBV7-3; cdr3_length: 17; cdr3_nt: TGTGCCAGCAGCCCCACTCACCGACAGGGGGCAGGGACTGAAGCTTTCTTT; cdr3_aa: CASSPTHRQGAGTEAFF
j_call: TRBJ2-1; d_call: TRBD2; clone_size: NA; v_call: TRBV5-4; cdr3_length: 15; cdr3_nt: TGTGCCAGCAGCCTGGGACTAGCGGGGACTAATGAGCAGTTCTTC; cdr3_aa: CASSLGLAGTNEQFF
j_call: TRBJ2-7; d_call: NA; clone_size: NA; v_call: TRBV9; cdr3_length: 17; cdr3_nt: TGTGCCAGCAGCGAGCCCCAGGGTGGCAGGGGAAGCCACGAGCAGTACTTC; cdr3_aa: CASSEPQGGRGSHEQYF
j_call: TRBJ1-2; d_call: TRBD1; clone_size: NA; v_call: TRBV18; cdr3_length: 13; cdr3_nt: TGTGCCAGCTCACCTGACAGGGACTATGGCTACACCTTC; cdr3_aa: CASSPDRDYGYTF
j_call: TRBJ2-7; d_call: NA; clone_size: once; v_call: TRBV14; cdr3_length: 17; cdr3_nt: TGTGCCAGCAGCCAAGATTATGCCAGGGGATTAATCTACGAGCAGTACTTC; cdr3_aa: CASSQDYARGLIYEQYF
j_call: TRBJ2-3; d_call: NA; clone_size: NA; v_call: TRBV10-3; cdr3_length: 13; cdr3_nt: TGTGCCATCACCACAGATAACACAGATACGCAGTATTTT; cdr3_aa: CAITTDNTDTQYF
j_call: TRBJ1-2; d_call: TRBD1; clone_size: once; v_call: TRBV4-3; cdr3_length: 16; cdr3_nt: TGCGCCAGCAGCCCTGGGCCAGGGGGTCAAGCCTATGGCTACACCTTC; cdr3_aa: CASSPGPGGQAYGYTF
j_call: TRBJ1-2; d_call: TRBD1; clone_size: NA; v_call: TRBV29-1; cdr3_length: 12; cdr3_nt: TGCAGCGTTGTGACAGGGGAGGGTGGCTACACCTTC; cdr3_aa: CSVVTGEGGYTF
j_call: TRBJ1-1; d_call: TRBD1; clone_size: NA; v_call: TRBV7-9; cdr3_length: 14; cdr3_nt: TGTGCCAGCAGCTCCCAGGGGGCGGGCACTGAAGCTTTCTTT; cdr3_aa: CASSSQGAGTEAFF
j_call: TRBJ2-7; d_call: NA; clone_size: few; v_call: TRBV30; cdr3_length: 14; cdr3_nt: TGTGCCTGGAGTTCTACGACAGGCCCCTACGAGCAGTACTTC; cdr3_aa: CAWSSTTGPYEQYF